The 25 T cell receptor beta chains listed next were all sequenced from one sample in a study of preoperative IRX-2 immunotherapy in early breast cancer. Treatment reported: preoperative locoregional IRX-2 cytokine immunotherapy. This table comes from immunoSEQ multiplex PCR, and its TCRdb copy is limited to in-frame clones, with some not included. This sample has 20,000 to 30,000 clones, with 75% to 90% found just once. Specimen: tumor tissue, collected after IRX-2 immunotherapy. These TCRs come from a human donor with breast cancer.

The chain joins TRBV29-1 to TRBJ2-5; 10 bases are shared with TRBD1. Germline CDR1 SQVTM, CDR2 ANQGSEA. V shed 5 bases and J 1 base; nucleotides not matched to a gene: 4. The length of the CDR3 is 14 residues. The CDR3 region is CSVRTGGVQETQYF. CDR3 nucleotide sequence: TGCAGCGTTAGGACAGGGGGGGTCCAAGAGACCCAGTACTTC.

Only a few counts were recorded for this clone. The rearrangement uses TRBV14 and TRBJ2-2; D might be TRBD1 or TRBD2, each matching 5 bases. This CDR3 is 16 amino acids long. Trimming cost V 0 bases and J 2 bases, with 10 bases left between them. Germline CDR1 and CDR2: SGHDN and FVKESK. CDR3 nucleotide sequence: TGTGCCAGCAGCCAAGATGAGGGGACCAACACCGGGGAGCTGTTTTTT. As protein: CASSQDEGTNTGELFF. The full variable domain, completed using reference TRBV14 and TRBJ2-2, is EAGVTQFPSHSVIEKGQTVTLRCDPISGHDNLYWYRRVMGKEIKFLLHFVKESKQDESGMPNNRFLAERTGGTYSTLKVQPAELEDSGVYFCASSQDEGTNTGELFFGEGSRLTVL.

This sequence joins TRBV7-2 and TRBJ1-4; no clear D. V shed 2 bases and J shed 6 bases, with 10 bases lying between them. Germline values: CDR1 SGHTA, CDR2 FQGNSA. The CDR3 totals 14 residues. In DNA, the CDR3 is TGTGCCAGCAGCTTAACTGGGAGTCATGAAAAACTGTTTTTT. Translated, it gives CASSLTGSHEKLFF.

This chain joins TRBV27 and TRBJ2-1; D call uncertain. Germline values: CDR1 MNHEY, CDR2 SMNVEV (reference sequence). V lost 3 bases, J lost 7 bases, and 13 bases lay in between. The CDR3 runs to 14 residues. CDR3 sequence: CASSFLGPRNEQFF. CDR3 DNA: TGTGCCAGCAGTTTTCTTGGCCCTCGGAATGAGCAGTTCTTC.

The gene calls are TRBV5-1 and TRBJ1-5, with 8 bases matching TRBD1. CDR3 length equals 15 residues. Per the germline V gene, CDR1 is SGHRS and CDR2 is YFSETQ. Germline trimming cut 4 bases from V and 6 bases from J; bases unmatched to any gene: 9. CDR3 nucleotides: TGCGCCAGCAGCCCGCAGGGGGCCGGGAGTCAGCCCCAGCATTTT. The encoded protein is CASSPQGAGSQPQHF.

The chain combines TRBV2 with TRBJ2-7; 7 nucleotides line up with TRBD1. Looked up from germline, CDR1 is SNHLY and CDR2 is FYNNEI. The J segment lost 2 bases and the V segment lost 3 bases, leaving 4 bases of the junction unmatched. The CDR3 has 14 residues. The CDR3 sequence is CASSERGHTYEQYF. Written as DNA, the CDR3 is TGTGCCAGCAGTGAGAGGGGGCACACCTACGAGCAGTACTTC.

This clone was seen a single time. J is TRBJ1-6 and V is TRBV7-2; perhaps TRBD1 as D (5 bases). Trimming pared 5 bases from V and 0 bases from J, leaving 14 bases between. Germline values: CDR1 SGHTA, CDR2 FQGNSA. The CDR3 totals 17 residues. The CDR3 is CASSRQGGSSYNSPLHF. The CDR3 nucleotides are TGTGCCAGCAGCCGCCAGGGAGGAAGCTCCTATAATTCACCCCTCCACTTT.

V gene TRBV10-3 combines with J gene TRBJ1-3; D not certain. Trimming removed 0 bases at V and 7 bases at J, with 13 bases between. CDR1 and CDR2 (germline): ENHRY, SYGVKD. This CDR3 comprises 15 residues. The CDR3 is CAISESLTPANTIYF. The CDR3 DNA reads as TGTGCCATCAGTGAGTCTTTGACGCCGGCGAACACCATATATTTT.

V usage is TRBV10-3 and J usage is TRBJ1-3; 7 bases are a match to TRBD1. The CDR3 length is 20 residues. The V gene end was trimmed by 2 bases and the J gene end by 4 bases; junction bases not matched to a gene: 20. From germline, CDR1 is ENHRY and CDR2 SYGVKD. This CDR3 is CAISESTGLNRGNAGNTIYF. For the CDR3, the DNA is TGTGCCATCAGTGAGAGTACGGGGCTAAACAGGGGAAACGCCGGAAACACCATATATTTT.

Of note for this clone: A read error may produce the germline difference seen at one junction end. The chain links TRBV7-2 to TRBJ2-5; 8 bases line up with TRBD2. CDR3 length: 15 residues. The germline V gene has CDR1 SGHTA and CDR2 FQGNSA. The CDR3 protein is CASTLSGGGLETQYF. The CDR3 DNA sequence: TGTGCCAGCACCTTATCGGGCGGGGGGTTAGAGACCCAGTACTTC.

The chain couples TRBV7-2 to TRBJ2-3; D is undetermined. Per the germline V gene, CDR1 is SGHTA and CDR2 is FQGNSA. Trimming removed 3 bases from V and 6 bases from J, with 13 bases in between. The CDR3 is 14 residues long. CDR3 residues: CASSFAPYPDTQYF. The CDR3 region has the DNA TGTGCCAGCAGCTTTGCGCCCTACCCGGATACGCAGTATTTT. Together with reference TRBV7-2 and TRBJ2-3, the CDR3 gives the full variable domain: GAGVSQSPSNKVTEKGKDVELRCDPISGHTALYWYRQSLGQGLEFLIYFQGNSAPDKSGLPSDRFSAERTGGSVSTLTIQRTQQEDSAVYLCASSFAPYPDTQYFGPGTRLTVL.

About this clone itself: Lacking the conserved final phenylalanine or tryptophan, this CDR3 likely reflects a read error. It is unclear where the CDR3 begins or ends on the DNA, so no DNA is shown, and the CDR3 is as TCRdb lists it. The chain uses TRBV6-1 and TRBJ1-3. Looked up from germline, CDR1 is MNHNS and CDR2 is SASEGT. Both ends counted, the CDR3 spans 8 residues. The CDR3 here is CASIKRGG.

V is TRBV28 and J is TRBJ2-3, with D possibly matching TRBD1 (5 bases). V was pared by 4 bases and J by 1 base, with 9 bases between. Germline CDR1 is MDHEN and CDR2 is SYDVKM. The CDR3 spans 14 residues. The CDR3 DNA reads TGTGCCAGCAGTTACCTACAGGGCACAGATACGCAGTATTTT. Protein product: CASSYLQGTDTQYF.

The chain is built from TRBV28 and TRBJ1-1; tentative D call: TRBD1 (6 bases). The CDR3 is 13 residues long. Germline CDR1 and CDR2: MDHEN and SYDVKM. Trimming cost V 6 bases and J 1 base, with 9 bases left between them. The CDR3 loop reads CASRSQGNTEAFF. For the CDR3, the DNA is TGTGCCAGCAGATCACAGGGGAACACTGAAGCTTTCTTT.

CDR3 sequence reads: CASTATETIYEQYF. CDR3 bases: TGTGCCAGCACCGCGACAGAGACCATCTACGAGCAGTACTTC. The chain couples TRBV7-9 to TRBJ2-7, with D possibly being TRBD1 (5 bases). This CDR3 has 14 amino acids. V was clipped by 7 bases and J by 3 bases, with 16 bases between them. Germline values: CDR1 SEHNR, CDR2 FQNEAQ (reference sequence).

This clone was counted a single time. A junction end diverges from the germline sequence, so it may reflect a read error. This chain uses TRBV4-1 with TRBJ2-5; either TRBD1 or TRBD2 may supply D (5 bases each). The CDR3 has 16 amino acids. Germline V gene sequence: CDR1 MGHRA, CDR2 YSYEKL. Here the CDR3 reads CASSQPELPGRRSMDF. The CDR3 DNA sequence: TGCGCCAGCAGCCAACCCGAACTTCCGGGACGTAGATCCATGGACTTC.

The genes are TRBV6-6 and TRBJ2-6; the D gene is possibly TRBD1 (5 bases). The length of the CDR3 is 16 residues. V gave up 5 bases and J gave up 0 bases, with 11 bases separating them. Germline V gene data show CDR1 as MNHNY and CDR2 as SVGAGI (reference sequence). In nucleotides, the CDR3 is TGTGCCAGCAGTCATGAGCAGGGCTCTGGGGCCAACGTCCTGACTTTC. This gives the protein CASSHEQGSGANVLTF.

V is TRBV2 and J is TRBJ2-7, with 7 bases identical to TRBD1. Looked up from germline, CDR1 is SNHLY and CDR2 is FYNNEI. The V segment lost 8 bases and the J segment 9 bases; nucleotides outside the gene matches: 13. The length of the CDR3 is 13 residues. The CDR3 DNA sequence: TGTGCCAGCTCGGGACAGCTGGACCCCCCGCAGTACTTC. Translated, it gives CASSGQLDPPQYF.

The chain uses TRBV12-5 and TRBJ1-4; the D gene is possibly TRBD1 (6 bases). CDR1 and CDR2 from the germline V gene are LGHNT and FRNRAP. The CDR3 runs to 13 residues. Between the trimmed V and J ends, which lost 5 bases and 6 bases, there was a span of 10 bases. CDR3 sequence: CASGTGYDEKLFF. CDR3 nucleotides: TGTGCTAGTGGTACAGGGTACGATGAAAAACTGTTTTTT.

The chain is built from TRBV7-8 and TRBJ2-5; TRBD1 might be the D (6 bases). This CDR3 is built from 13 residues. Trimming removed 5 bases from V and 7 bases from J, with 14 bases in between. The V gene's germline CDR1 is SGHVS and CDR2 FQNEAQ. CDR3 residues: CASSPQGYGTQYF. CDR3 nucleotides: TGTGCCAGCAGCCCACAGGGATACGGGACCCAGTACTTC.

The gene calls are TRBV30 and TRBJ1-1; D is possibly TRBD1 (6 bases). CDR1 and CDR2 (germline): GTSNPN, SVGIG (reference sequence). CDR3 length: 14 amino acids. Deletions cut 4 bases from V and 4 bases from J, with 16 bases between. The CDR3 region has the DNA TGTGCCTGGATCTCGGGGGGCGCGAGCACTGAAGCTTTCTTT. Translating gives CAWISGGASTEAFF.

V and J are TRBV6-5 and TRBJ1-4, with TRBD1 matching 9 bases. V trimming: 5 bases; J trimming: 8 bases; junction bases outside the gene matches: 9. Germline lookup yields CDR1 MNHEY and CDR2 SVGAGI. The CDR3 covers 15 residues. Written as DNA, the CDR3 is TGTGCCAGCAGTAATTCCGGGACAGGGCCGGAAAAACTGTTTTTT. This translates into CASSNSGTGPEKLFF.

The chain combines TRBV19 with TRBJ2-3; a possible D gene is TRBD2 (5 bases). This CDR3 region has 15 residues. The germline V gene has CDR1 LNHDA and CDR2 SQIVND (reference sequence). Trimming shortened V by 7 bases and J by 0 bases, and 14 bases separated the two germline ends. The CDR3, as DNA: TGTGCCAGTAAGCCACTGACTACTAGCACAGATACGCAGTATTTT. It codes for CASKPLTTSTDTQYF.

The chain joins TRBV7-2 to TRBJ1-4, with D hard to call. Germline CDR1 and CDR2: SGHTA and FQGNSA. This CDR3 has 14 residues. Trimming took 1 base from V and 0 from J, leaving 3 bases between them. CDR3 sequence: CASSLGSTNEKLFF. The CDR3 bases are TGTGCCAGCAGCTTAGGATCAACTAATGAAAAACTGTTTTTT.

V gene TRBV27 combines with J gene TRBJ2-1; 9 positions match TRBD2. In germline, CDR1 is MNHEY, CDR2 SMNVEV (reference sequence). The CDR3 sequence is 15 residues long. V lost 10 bases and J lost 0; bases outside the gene matches: 7. CDR3 DNA: TGTGCCACCAAAAGCGGGAGGAGCTCCTACAATGAGCAGTTCTTC. Its translation: CATKSGRSSYNEQFF.